The present T cell receptor (beta chain) was sequenced within a study of blood T cell repertoires in COVID-19. Overall study: Acute and convalescent COVID-19 specimens originated in the United States, Italy and Spain. The cDNA or gDNA used as material had been derived from T cells, B-cell-depleted T cells, or PBMCs.

With respect to this clone: Other DNA sequences within the sample encode an identical CDR3.

The protocol was immunoSEQ multiplex PCR, while the TCRdb copy is restricted to in-frame clones and leaves out a portion. There are more than 85,000 clones in the sample; roughly nine tenths occur only once, and roughly 4.9% lies in the top ten. The sequenced sample consisted of peripheral blood. The TCR sequence derives from a human donor in a cohort sampled during active COVID-19.

The CDR3 bases are TGTGCCAGCAGCGTCGGGACTAGCGGGACCTACGAGCAGTACTTC. Translated: CASSVGTSGTYEQYF. The chain couples TRBV9 to TRBJ2-7; 13 nucleotides agree with TRBD2. The J segment lost 2 bases and the V segment lost 2 bases, leaving 1 base of the junction unmatched. Germline V gene sequence: CDR1 SGDLS, CDR2 YYNGEE. CDR3 size: 15 residues.